This T cell receptor beta chain was identified in a study of T cells in localized non-small cell lung cancer (dated by TCRdb to 2020 to 2022). Looking at the study overall: The study examined T cell repertoires in a few hundred patients with early-stage NSCLC and compared tumors with uninvolved tumor-adjacent lungs. All 236 NSCLC patients in the cohort were treatment-naive and had localized lung tumors that were resected. The mean age of the NSCLC patients was just over 65 years, with about 120 men and 107 women. Results the study describes overall, beyond this receptor: Higher T cell density in blood was associated with longer overall survival, whereas higher clonality in adjacent lung was associated with shorter survival. Because multi-region tumor sequencing was not performed, intratumor heterogeneity could not be ruled out. Of the top 100 tumor clones, a median of 57 were detected in paired uninvolved adjacent lung; 28 were also among that lung's top 100. Because the study design was exploratory, TCR variables were selected using unadjusted p-values without false-discovery rate correction. Uninvolved tumor-adjacent lung showed the highest T cell clonality, higher than tumor, which suggests more focused antigenic responses in the adjacent lung.

The immunoSEQ Assay was used to sequence TCR beta CDR3 regions from DNA. The authors' analysis ran thus. T cell density was computed as TCR beta template counts normalized to usable DNA estimated by amplifying housekeeping genes. Using the preseqR package, richness was estimated by extrapolating to 120,000 templates for tissue samples and 400,000 templates for PBMC samples. Clonality was taken to be one minus Pielou's evenness. Tissue-enriched TCRs were identified through differential abundance testing performed on productive amino-acid clonotypes, with a minimum total count of 5 and an alpha of 0.1. Repertoire overlap between compartments was quantified with the Jaccard Index and Morisita Overlap Index. GLIPH grouped TCR beta CDR3s together with public tetramer-defined viral CDR3s, and a viral motif had to include at least three viral sequences and also show V-gene enrichment. TCRdb holds this immuneACCESS table with in-frame rearrangements only. Some clones are missing; in checked studies, unresolved V genes explain under half, and the rest has no known cause. From that table come the V and J calls and clone size; the DNA was used to work out D and trimming. In all, the sample holds about 19,000 clones, and about 93% of those were seen once. Of the sample, less than 4.5% falls within the top ten clones.

The germline V gene provides CDR1 SGHTA and CDR2 FQGNSA. V drops 1 base and J drops 0 bases, leaving 8 bases in between. The CDR3 spans 15 residues, from the cysteine through the phenylalanine. Here the CDR3 DNA is all that survives: 45 bases in frame from base 1. At diagnosis, tumor, uninvolved tumor-adjacent lung and peripheral blood were collected and then preserved as a mix of FFPE and fresh-frozen material. Blood samples were analyzed as peripheral blood mononuclear cells for TCR repertoire profiling. In the case of this clone: No cognate antigen has been identified for it. The sample holds no much larger clone one base away, and base qualities are not on file.

This sequence uses TRBV7-2 and TRBJ2-3; the D gene is perhaps TRBD1 or TRBD2, each of them matching over 5 bases. The sequencing here drew on peripheral blood, taken before any cancer treatment. This TCR was recovered from a male donor at least 60 years old with stage I squamous cell lung carcinoma. The CDR3 region has the sequence CASSLGDGSTDTQYF. The DNA sequence is given as TGTGCCAGCAGCTTAGGGGACGGGAGCACAGATACGCAGTATTTT.